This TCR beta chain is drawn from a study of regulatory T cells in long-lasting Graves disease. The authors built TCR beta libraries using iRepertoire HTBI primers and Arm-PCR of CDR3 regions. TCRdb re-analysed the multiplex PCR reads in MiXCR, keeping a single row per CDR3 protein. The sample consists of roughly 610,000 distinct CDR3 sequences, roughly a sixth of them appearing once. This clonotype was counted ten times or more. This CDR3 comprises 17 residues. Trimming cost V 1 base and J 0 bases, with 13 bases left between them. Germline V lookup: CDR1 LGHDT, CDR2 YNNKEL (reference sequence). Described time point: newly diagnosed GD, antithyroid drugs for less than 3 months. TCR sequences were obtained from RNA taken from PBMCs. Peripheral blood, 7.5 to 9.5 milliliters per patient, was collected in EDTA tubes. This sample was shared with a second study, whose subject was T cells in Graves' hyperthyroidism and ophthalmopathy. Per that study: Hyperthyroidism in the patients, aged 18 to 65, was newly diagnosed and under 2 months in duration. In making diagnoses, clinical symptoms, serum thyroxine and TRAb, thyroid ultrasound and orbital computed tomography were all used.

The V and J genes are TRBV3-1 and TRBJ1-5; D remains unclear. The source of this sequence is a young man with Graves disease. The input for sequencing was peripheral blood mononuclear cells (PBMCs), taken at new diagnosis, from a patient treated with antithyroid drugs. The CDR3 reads CASSQAAPSDSNQPQHF. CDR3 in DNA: TGTGCCAGCAGCCAAGCCGCCCCCAGCGATAGCAATCAGCCCCAGCATTTT.